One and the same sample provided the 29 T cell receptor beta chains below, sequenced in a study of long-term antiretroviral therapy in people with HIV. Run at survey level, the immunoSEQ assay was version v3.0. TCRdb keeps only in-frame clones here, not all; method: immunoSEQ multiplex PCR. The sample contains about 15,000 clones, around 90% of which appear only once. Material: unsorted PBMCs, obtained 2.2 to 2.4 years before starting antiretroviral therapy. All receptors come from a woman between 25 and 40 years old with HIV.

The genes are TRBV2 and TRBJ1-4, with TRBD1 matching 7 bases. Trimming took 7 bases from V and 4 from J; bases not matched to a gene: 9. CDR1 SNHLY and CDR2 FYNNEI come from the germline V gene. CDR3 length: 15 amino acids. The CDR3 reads CASITNRGLNEKLFF. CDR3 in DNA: TGTGCCAGCATCACCAACAGGGGTCTTAATGAAAAACTGTTTTTT.

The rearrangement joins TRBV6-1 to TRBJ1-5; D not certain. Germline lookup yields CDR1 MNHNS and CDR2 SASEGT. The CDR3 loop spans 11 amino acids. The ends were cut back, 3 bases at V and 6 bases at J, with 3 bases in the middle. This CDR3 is CASSDSQPQHF. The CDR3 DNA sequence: TGTGCCAGCAGTGACAGTCAGCCCCAGCATTTT.

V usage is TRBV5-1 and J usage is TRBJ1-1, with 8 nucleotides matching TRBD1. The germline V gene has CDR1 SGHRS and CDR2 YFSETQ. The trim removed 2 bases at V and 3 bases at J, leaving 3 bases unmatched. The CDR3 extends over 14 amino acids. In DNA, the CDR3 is TGCGCCAGCAGCTTTCAGGGGGCGGACACTGAAGCTTTCTTT. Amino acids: CASSFQGADTEAFF.

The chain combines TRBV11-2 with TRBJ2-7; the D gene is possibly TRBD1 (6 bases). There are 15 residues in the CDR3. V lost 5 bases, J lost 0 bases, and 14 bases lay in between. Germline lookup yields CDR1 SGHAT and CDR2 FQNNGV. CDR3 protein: CASSKGHSSSYEQYF. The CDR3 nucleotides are TGTGCCAGCAGCAAGGGACACTCGAGCTCCTACGAGCAGTACTTC.

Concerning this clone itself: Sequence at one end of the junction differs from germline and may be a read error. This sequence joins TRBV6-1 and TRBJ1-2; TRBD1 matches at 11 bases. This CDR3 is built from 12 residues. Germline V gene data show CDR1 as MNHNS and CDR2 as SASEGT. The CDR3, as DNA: TGTGCCAGCAGCGAAGGTGGGGACAGGGGGACCTTC. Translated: CASSEGGDRGTF.

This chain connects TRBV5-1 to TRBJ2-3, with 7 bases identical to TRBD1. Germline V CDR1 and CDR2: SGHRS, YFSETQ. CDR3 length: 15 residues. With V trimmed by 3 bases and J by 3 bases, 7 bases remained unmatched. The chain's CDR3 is CASSWKGGATDTQYF. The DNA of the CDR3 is TGCGCCAGCAGCTGGAAAGGGGGCGCAACAGATACGCAGTATTTT.

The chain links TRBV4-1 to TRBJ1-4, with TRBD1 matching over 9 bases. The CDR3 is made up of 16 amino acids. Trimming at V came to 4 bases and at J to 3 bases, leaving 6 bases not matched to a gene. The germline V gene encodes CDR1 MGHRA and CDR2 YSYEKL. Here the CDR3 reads CASSRTGGAANEKLFF. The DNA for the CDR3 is TGCGCCAGCAGCCGTACAGGGGGCGCGGCTAATGAAAAACTGTTTTTT.

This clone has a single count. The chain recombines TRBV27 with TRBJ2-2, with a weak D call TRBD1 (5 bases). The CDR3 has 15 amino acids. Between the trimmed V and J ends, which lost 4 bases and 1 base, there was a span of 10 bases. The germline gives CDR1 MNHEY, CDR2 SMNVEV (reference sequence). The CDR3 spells CASSSTVLNTGELFF. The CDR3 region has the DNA TGTGCCAGCAGTTCGACAGTCCTGAACACCGGGGAGCTGTTTTTT.

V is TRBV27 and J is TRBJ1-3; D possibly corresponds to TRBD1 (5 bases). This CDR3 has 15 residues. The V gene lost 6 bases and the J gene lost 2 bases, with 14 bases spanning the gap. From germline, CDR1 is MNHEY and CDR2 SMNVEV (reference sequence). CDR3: CASRPGGVTGNTIYF. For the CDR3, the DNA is TGTGCCAGCAGGCCTGGGGGTGTAACTGGAAACACCATATATTTT.

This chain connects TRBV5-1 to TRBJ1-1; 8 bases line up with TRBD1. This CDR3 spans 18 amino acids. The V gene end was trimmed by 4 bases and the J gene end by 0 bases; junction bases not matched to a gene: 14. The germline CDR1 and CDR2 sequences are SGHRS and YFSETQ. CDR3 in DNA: TGCGCCAGCAGCCCTACCCCTAACGGACAGGGAATGAACACTGAAGCTTTCTTT. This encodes CASSPTPNGQGMNTEAFF.

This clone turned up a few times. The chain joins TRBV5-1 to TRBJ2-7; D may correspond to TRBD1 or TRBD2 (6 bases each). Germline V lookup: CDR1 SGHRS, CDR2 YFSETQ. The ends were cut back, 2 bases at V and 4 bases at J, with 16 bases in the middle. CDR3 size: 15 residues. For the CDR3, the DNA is TGCGCCAGCAGCTTACAAGGGGGGACGGGTTACGAGCAGTACTTC. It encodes CASSLQGGTGYEQYF.

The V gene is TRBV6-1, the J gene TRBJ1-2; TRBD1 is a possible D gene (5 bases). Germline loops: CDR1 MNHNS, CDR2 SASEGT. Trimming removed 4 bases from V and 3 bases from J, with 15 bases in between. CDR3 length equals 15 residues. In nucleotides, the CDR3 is TGTGCCAGCAGTGGAGGGGAGGGCGTCGACTATGGCTACACCTTC. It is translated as CASSGGEGVDYGYTF.

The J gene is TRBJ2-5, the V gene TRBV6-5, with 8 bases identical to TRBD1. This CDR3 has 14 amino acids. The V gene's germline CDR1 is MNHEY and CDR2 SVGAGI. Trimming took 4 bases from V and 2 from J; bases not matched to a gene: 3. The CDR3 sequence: CASSFRTGQETQYF. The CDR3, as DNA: TGTGCCAGCAGTTTCCGGACAGGGCAAGAGACCCAGTACTTC.

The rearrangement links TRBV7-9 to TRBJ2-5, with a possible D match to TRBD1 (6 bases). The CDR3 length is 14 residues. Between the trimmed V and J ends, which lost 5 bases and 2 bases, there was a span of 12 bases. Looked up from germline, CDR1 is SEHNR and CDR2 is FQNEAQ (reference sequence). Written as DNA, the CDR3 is TGTGCCAGCAGCCGAGGACAGTTACAAGAGACCCAGTACTTC. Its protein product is CASSRGQLQETQYF. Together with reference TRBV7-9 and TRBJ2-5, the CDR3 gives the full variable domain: DTGVSQNPRHKITKRGQNVTFRCDPISEHNRLYWYRQTLGQGPEFLTYFQNEAQLEKSRLLSDRFSAERPKGSFSTLEIQRTEQGDSAMYLCASSRGQLQETQYFGPGTRLLVL.

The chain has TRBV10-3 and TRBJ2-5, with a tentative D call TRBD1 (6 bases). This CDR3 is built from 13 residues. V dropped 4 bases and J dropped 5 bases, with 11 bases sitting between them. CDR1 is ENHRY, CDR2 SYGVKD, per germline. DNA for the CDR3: TGTGCCATCAGTGTGACAGGACGGGAGACCCAGTACTTC. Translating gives CAISVTGRETQYF.

This CDR3 is CASSLALNSAVSAYGYTF. The CDR3, as DNA: TGTGCCAGCAGCTTAGCCCTAAATTCGGCAGTTTCAGCCTATGGCTACACCTTC. The chain couples TRBV7-2 to TRBJ1-2; D is ambiguous. Trimming removed 0 bases at V and 4 bases at J, with 21 bases between. The CDR3 contains 18 residues. CDR1 SGHTA and CDR2 FQGNSA come from the germline V gene.

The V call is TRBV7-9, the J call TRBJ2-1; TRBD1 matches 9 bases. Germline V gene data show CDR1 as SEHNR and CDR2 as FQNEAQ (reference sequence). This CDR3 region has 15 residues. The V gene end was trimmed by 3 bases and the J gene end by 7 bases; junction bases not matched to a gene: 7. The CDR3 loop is CASSLWGQGGNEQFF. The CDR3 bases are TGTGCCAGCAGCTTGTGGGGACAGGGTGGTAATGAGCAGTTCTTC. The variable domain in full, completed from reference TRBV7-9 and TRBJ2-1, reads DTGVSQNPRHKITKRGQNVTFRCDPISEHNRLYWYRQTLGQGPEFLTYFQNEAQLEKSRLLSDRFSAERPKGSFSTLEIQRTEQGDSAMYLCASSLWGQGGNEQFFGPGTRLTVL.

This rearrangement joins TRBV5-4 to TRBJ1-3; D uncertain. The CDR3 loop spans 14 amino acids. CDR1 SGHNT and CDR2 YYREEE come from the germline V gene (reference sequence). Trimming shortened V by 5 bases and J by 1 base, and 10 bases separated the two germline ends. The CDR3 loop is CASRADPSGNTIYF. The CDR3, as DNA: TGTGCCAGCAGAGCTGACCCATCTGGAAACACCATATATTTT.

The CDR3 region is CASSPGQASSYEQYF. CDR3 nucleotide sequence: TGTGCCAGCAGTCCCGGACAAGCTTCTTCCTACGAGCAGTACTTC. This chain links TRBV27 with TRBJ2-7, with D perhaps matching TRBD1 (5 bases). CDR3 length: 15 amino acids. Trimming removed 5 bases at V and 1 base at J, with 15 bases between. Germline-derived CDR1 and CDR2 are MNHEY and SMNVEV (reference sequence).

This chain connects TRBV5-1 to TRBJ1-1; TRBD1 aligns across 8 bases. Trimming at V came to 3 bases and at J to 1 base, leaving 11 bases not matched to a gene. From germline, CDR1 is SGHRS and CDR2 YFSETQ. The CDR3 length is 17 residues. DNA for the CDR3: TGCGCCAGCAGCTCGGGGGGACAGGTCACGGGGAACACTGAAGCTTTCTTT. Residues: CASSSGGQVTGNTEAFF.

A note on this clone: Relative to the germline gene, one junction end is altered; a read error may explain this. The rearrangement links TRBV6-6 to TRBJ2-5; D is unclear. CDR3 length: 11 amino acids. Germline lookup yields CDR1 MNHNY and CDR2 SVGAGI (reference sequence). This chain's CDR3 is CASSYSSSQNF. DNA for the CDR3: TGTGCCAGCAGTTACTCGTCGTCCCAGAACTTC.

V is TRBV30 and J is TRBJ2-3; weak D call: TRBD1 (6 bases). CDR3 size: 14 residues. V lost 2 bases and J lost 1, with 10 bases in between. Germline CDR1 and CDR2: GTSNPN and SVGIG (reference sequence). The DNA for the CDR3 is TGTGCCTGGAGTAGACCAGGGGGCACAGATACGCAGTATTTT. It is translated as CAWSRPGGTDTQYF.

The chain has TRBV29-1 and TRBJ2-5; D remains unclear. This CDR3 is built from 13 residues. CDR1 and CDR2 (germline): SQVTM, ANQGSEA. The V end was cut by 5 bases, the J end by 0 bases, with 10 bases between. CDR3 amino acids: CSVSEANQETQYF. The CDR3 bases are TGCAGCGTTAGTGAGGCAAACCAAGAGACCCAGTACTTC.

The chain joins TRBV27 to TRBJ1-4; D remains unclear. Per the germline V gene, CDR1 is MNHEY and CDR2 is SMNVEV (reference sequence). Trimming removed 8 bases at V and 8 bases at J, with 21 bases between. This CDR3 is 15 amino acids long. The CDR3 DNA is TGTGCCAGCCGGCAAGACGGTGGCGCCAACGAAAAACTGTTTTTT. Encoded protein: CASRQDGGANEKLFF.

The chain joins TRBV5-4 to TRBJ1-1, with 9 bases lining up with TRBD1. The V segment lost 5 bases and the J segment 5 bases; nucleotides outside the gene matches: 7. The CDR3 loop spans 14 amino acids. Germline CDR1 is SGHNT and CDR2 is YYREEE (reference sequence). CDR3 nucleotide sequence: TGTGCCAGCAGACAACAGGGGGCTTATACTGAAGCTTTCTTT. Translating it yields CASRQQGAYTEAFF.

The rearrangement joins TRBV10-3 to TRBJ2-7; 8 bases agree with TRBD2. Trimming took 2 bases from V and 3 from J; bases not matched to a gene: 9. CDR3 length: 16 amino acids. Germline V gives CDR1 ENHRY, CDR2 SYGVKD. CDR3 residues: CAISEQGGGNFYEQYF. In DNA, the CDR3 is TGTGCCATCAGTGAGCAAGGCGGGGGGAACTTCTACGAGCAGTACTTC.

The CDR3 DNA reads TGTGCCAGCAGCTTACCGGCTTCCGACTTGGCTGGGGCCAAAAACATTCAGTACTTC. Encoded protein: CASSLPASDLAGAKNIQYF. The gene calls are TRBV7-9 and TRBJ2-4; the D is unclear. V lost 2 bases to trimming and J lost 1 base, with 21 bases between them. The CDR3 is made up of 19 amino acids. Per the germline V gene, CDR1 is SEHNR and CDR2 is FQNEAQ (reference sequence).

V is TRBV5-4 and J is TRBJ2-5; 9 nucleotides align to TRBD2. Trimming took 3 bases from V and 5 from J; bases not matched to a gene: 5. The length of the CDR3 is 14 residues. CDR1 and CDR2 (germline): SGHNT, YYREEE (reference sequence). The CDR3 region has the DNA TGTGCCAGCAGCTCTAGCGGGGCCCGGGAGACCCAGTACTTC. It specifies CASSSSGARETQYF.

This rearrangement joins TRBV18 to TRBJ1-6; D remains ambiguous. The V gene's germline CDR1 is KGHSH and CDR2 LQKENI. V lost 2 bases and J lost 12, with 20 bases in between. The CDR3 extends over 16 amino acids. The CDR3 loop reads CASSPAVRTGGEPLHF. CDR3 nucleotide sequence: TGTGCCAGCTCACCAGCTGTACGGACGGGAGGAGAACCCCTCCACTTT.